This T cell receptor (beta chain) stems from a study of blood T cells in healthy people across ages. It was with a sample-barcoded 5' primer and a J-beta primer mix that a second PCR of roughly 6 to 11 cycles was run. TCRdb processed the 5' RACE reads anew with MiXCR; each CDR3 protein has one entry. Of around 1,000,000 distinct CDR3 sequences in the sample, more than 30% are singletons; the top ten hold around 14%. The CDR3 is 13 residues long. Trimming took 5 bases from V and 1 from J, leaving 6 bases between them. In germline, CDR1 is MDHEN, CDR2 SYDVKM. V usage is TRBV28 and J usage is TRBJ1-3; unclear D gene. Sequencing was done on a sample of blood. This sequence was found in a young man in good health. The CDR3 spells CASSVGSGNTIYF. CDR3 DNA sequence: TGTGCCAGCAGTGTAGGGTCTGGAAACACCATATATTTT.